The rows below give T cell receptor beta chains drawn from one sample of a study of blood T cell repertoires in COVID-19. The method was immunoSEQ multiplex PCR; TCRdb's version includes in-frame clones alone and lacks a portion of them. Of about 170,000 clones listed, approximately 90% are singletons. The specimen was peripheral blood. The receptors originated from a man between 18 and 29 years old with COVID-19, enrolled during active disease. Each CDR3 is given with its conserved first and last residue. The order of the fields is J gene, D gene, clone size, V gene, CDR3 protein, CDR3 DNA. D genes are given only for firm matches. Size tells how often a clone was seen (once, few, many) or the class of an expanded clone, and some rows leave it out.

TRBJ1-3	-	-	TRBV14	CASSQGLLPNTIYF	TGTGCCAGCAGCCAAGGTCTACTGCCAAACACCATATATTTT
TRBJ1-3	-	-	TRBV27	CASSITGSRRNTIYF	TGTGCCAGCAGCATCACAGGGTCTCGGCGGAACACCATATATTTT
TRBJ1-1	-	once	TRBV4-1	CASSQDSNEAFF	TGCGCCAGCAGCCAAGATAGTAATGAAGCTTTCTTT
TRBJ1-1	-	-	TRBV15	CATSRDLLVGTTEAFF	TGTGCCACCAGCAGAGATCTTCTTGTGGGCACCACTGAAGCTTTCTTT
TRBJ2-2	TRBD2	-	TRBV24-1	CATSDPKPWEGFRTGELFF	TGTGCCACCAGTGACCCAAAACCCTGGGAGGGCTTCAGAACCGGGGAGCTGTTTTTT
TRBJ2-3	-	-	TRBV2	CATPPIREGTDTQYF	TGTGCCACCCCTCCCATCAGGGAAGGGACAGATACGCAGTATTTT
TRBJ1-5	-	-	TRBV7-2	CASSPGGGGQPQHF	TGTGCCAGCAGCCCGGGGGGCGGGGGTCAGCCCCAGCATTTT
TRBJ1-5	TRBD1	few	TRBV4-1	CASSEGQGNQPQHF	TGCGCCAGCAGCGAAGGACAGGGCAATCAGCCCCAGCATTTT
TRBJ1-2	-	-	TRBV18	CASSPPGGNGYTF	TGTGCCAGCTCACCACCGGGGGGAAACGGCTACACCTTC
TRBJ2-7	-	-	TRBV10-2	CASSELYEQYF	TGCGCCAGCAGTGAGCTCTACGAGCAGTACTTC
TRBJ1-5	TRBD1	-	TRBV20-1	CSASGDRGVDQPQHF	TGCAGTGCTAGTGGCGACAGGGGAGTCGATCAGCCCCAGCATTTT
TRBJ2-7	TRBD2	-	TRBV5-1	CASSLSVSSGSYEQYF	TGCGCCAGCAGCTTGTCTGTTTCTAGCGGGAGCTACGAGCAGTACTTC
TRBJ2-6	TRBD1	-	TRBV4-3	CASSPKQGTGANVLTF	TGCGCCAGCAGCCCCAAACAGGGGACTGGGGCCAACGTCCTGACTTTC
TRBJ1-5	-	-	TRBV2	CASMGEENQPQHF	TGTGCCAGCATGGGGGAGGAGAATCAGCCCCAGCATTTT
TRBJ2-7	-	-	TRBV21-1	CASDRPPGQGARPISHPYEQYF	TGTGCCAGCGACCGACCTCCGGGACAGGGGGCGAGGCCGATATCACACCCCTACGAGCAGTACTTC
TRBJ1-5	-	-	TRBV6-2/TRBV6-3	CASSYFAVQPQHF	TGTGCCAGCAGTTACTTTGCGGTTCAGCCCCAGCATTTT
TRBJ2-6	TRBD1	-	TRBV6-1	CASSVDRVSSGANVLTF	TGTGCCAGCAGTGTAGACAGGGTTAGCTCTGGGGCCAACGTCCTGACTTTC
TRBJ1-4	TRBD1	once	TRBV27	CASSRGGKEKLFF	TGTGCCAGCAGTAGAGGGGGCAAGGAAAAACTGTTTTTT
TRBJ1-5	-	-	TRBV7-8	CASSLEGGMVNQPQHF	TGTGCCAGCAGCTTAGAGGGGGGGATGGTCAATCAGCCCCAGCATTTT
TRBJ1-1	-	-	TRBV5-1	CASSRRQAMNTEAFF	TGCGCCAGCAGCCGCCGACAGGCCATGAACACTGAAGCTTTCTTT
TRBJ2-2	-	-	TRBV12-5	CASGLAQETGELFF	TGTGCTAGTGGTTTGGCACAGGAGACCGGGGAGCTGTTTTTT
TRBJ1-2	-	-	TRBV2	CASSEALTGYDGYTF	TGTGCCAGCAGTGAAGCGCTTACAGGGTATGATGGCTACACCTTC
TRBJ2-7	TRBD2	-	TRBV3-1/TRBV3-2	CASSLRTSGRSYEQYF	TGTGCCAGCAGCTTACGGACTAGCGGGAGGTCCTACGAGCAGTACTTC
TRBJ2-7	TRBD2	-	TRBV29-1	CSGISGGSSYEQYF	TGCAGCGGGATTAGCGGGGGAAGCTCCTACGAGCAGTACTTC
TRBJ2-7	TRBD2	few	TRBV20-1	CSASGTNYEQYF	TGCAGTGCTAGTGGGACTAACTACGAGCAGTACTTC
TRBJ1-5	-	-	TRBV28	CASSQGHYDQPQHF	TGTGCCAGCAGTCAAGGACACTACGATCAGCCCCAGCATTTT
TRBJ2-1	TRBD2	-	TRBV27	CASKNKGGAPSSYNEQFF	TGTGCCAGCAAAAATAAGGGAGGGGCTCCTAGCTCCTACAATGAGCAGTTCTTC
TRBJ2-1	-	-	TRBV7-2	CASSSGSMDEQFF	TGTGCCAGCAGCTCCGGGAGTATGGATGAGCAGTTCTTC
TRBJ2-7	TRBD2	-	TRBV7-9	CASSLAGGLAFHEQYF	TGTGCCAGCAGCTTAGCAGGGGGACTAGCGTTTCACGAGCAGTACTTC
TRBJ2-7	-	-	TRBV5-1	CASSFRETYEQYF	TGCGCCAGCAGCTTCCGGGAGACCTACGAGCAGTACTTC
TRBJ2-1	TRBD2	once	TRBV19	CASSIPGLAELYEQFF	TGTGCCAGTAGTATCCCCGGACTAGCGGAATTATATGAGCAGTTCTTC